These 24 T cell receptor beta chains share one sample of origin, sequenced in a study of T-cell memory formation after mild COVID-19. TCRdb used MiXCR to reprocess the 5' RACE reads, holding one entry per CDR3 protein. The sample holds 150,000 to 200,000 distinct CDR3 sequences; approximately 10% are singletons and the top ten take roughly 3.8%. The sample was PBMCs or a T cell subset sorted from them (not recorded which). The source is a man aged 18-30 years who had mild COVID-19 (a few samples of this study predate the infection). Cell type and time point are not known.

The chain carries TRBV12-3 or TRBV12-4 and TRBJ2-5; no reliable D call. This CDR3 contains 13 residues. V was cut by 6 bases and J by 4 bases, with 12 bases left in between. The CDR3, as DNA: TGTGCCAGCAGCGCTAGACAAGGAGAGACCCAGTACTTC. Amino acids: CASSARQGETQYF.

The chain links TRBV5-1 to TRBJ2-7, with 9 bases that match TRBD1. CDR3 length: 15 amino acids. Unmatched junction bases numbered 8, after V lost 1 base and J lost 6 bases. Germline loops: CDR1 SGHRS, CDR2 YFSETQ. The DNA of the CDR3 is TGCGCCAGCAGCTTGCGAGGACAGGGGTATGCCGAGCAGTACTTC. Translation gives CASSLRGQGYAEQYF. Variable domain in full (rest from reference TRBV5-1 and TRBJ2-7): KAGVTQTPRYLIKTRGQQVTLSCSPISGHRSVSWYQQTPGQGLQFLFEYFSETQRNKGNFPGRFSGRQFSNSRSEMNVSTLELGDSALYLCASSLRGQGYAEQYFGPGTRLTVT.

Ten or more counts support this clonotype. V usage is TRBV7-9 and J usage is TRBJ2-5; D ambiguous. V was pared by 4 bases and J by 5 bases, with 8 bases between. CDR1 is SEHNR and CDR2 is FQNEAQ in the germline V gene (reference sequence). The CDR3 runs to 12 residues. The CDR3: CASSSEGETQYF. The CDR3 nucleotides are TGTGCCAGCAGCTCCGAAGGCGAGACCCAGTACTTC.

This clonotype turned up a few times. The gene calls are TRBV3-1 and TRBJ2-3, with TRBD1 matching over 9 bases. V lost 4 bases and J lost 4; bases outside the gene matches: 6. The CDR3 has 15 residues. Germline CDR1 is LGHDT and CDR2 is YNNKEL (reference sequence). CDR3 coding DNA: TGTGCCAGCAGCCGTAGGGACAGGGTGTCAGATACGCAGTATTTT. Translation: CASSRRDRVSDTQYF.

This chain links TRBV27 with TRBJ1-1; D not certain. The V end lost 1 base, the J end lost 1 base, and 4 bases lay between the germline ends. There are 13 residues in the CDR3. Germline V gene sequence: CDR1 MNHEY, CDR2 SMNVEV (reference sequence). In nucleotides, the CDR3 is TGTGCCAGCAGTTTATTTCGGAACACTGAAGCTTTCTTT. It encodes CASSLFRNTEAFF.

In its sample, this clonotype was seen a few times. J is TRBJ1-2 and V is TRBV28; D unclear. This CDR3 is 12 amino acids long. Germline V gene sequence: CDR1 MDHEN, CDR2 SYDVKM. Between the trimmed V and J ends, which lost 2 bases and 4 bases, there was a span of 5 bases. CDR3 in DNA: TGTGCCAGCAGTTTACGGGCCTATGGCTACACCTTC. Translated, it gives CASSLRAYGYTF.

This clonotype has ten or more counts. The rearrangement links TRBV5-1 to TRBJ2-7; 11 bases align to TRBD1. The CDR3 spans 15 residues. Germline trimming cut 0 bases from V and 5 bases from J; bases unmatched to any gene: 4. Germline lookup yields CDR1 SGHRS and CDR2 YFSETQ. The CDR3 loop reads CASSLDGQGAHEQYV. CDR3 sequence (DNA): TGCGCCAGCAGCTTGGACGGACAGGGGGCTCACGAGCAGTACGTC.

The sample holds many counts of this clonotype. This chain's CDR3 is CASSSNAVTDTQYF. DNA for the CDR3: TGTGCCAGCAGTTCAAACGCGGTCACAGATACGCAGTATTTT. The chain has TRBV27 and TRBJ2-3; no reliable D call. V was shortened by 4 bases and J by 2 bases, with 10 bases between the two germline ends. This CDR3 comprises 14 residues. From germline, CDR1 is MNHEY and CDR2 SMNVEV (reference sequence).

The chain carries TRBV4-3 and TRBJ1-1; tentative D call: TRBD1 (5 bases). Trimming removed 6 bases at V and 2 bases at J, with 16 bases between. The V gene's germline CDR1 is LGHNA and CDR2 YSLEER. The CDR3 totals 15 residues. For the CDR3, the DNA is TGCGCCAGCAGTTACAACCCGACAGTTAACACTGAAGCTTTCTTT. It translates to CASSYNPTVNTEAFF.

This clonotype was found a few times. This chain links TRBV28 with TRBJ2-7, with a weak D call TRBD2 (5 bases). CDR1 is MDHEN, CDR2 SYDVKM, per germline. This CDR3 region has 15 residues. V was clipped by 6 bases and J by 0 bases, with 15 bases between them. CDR3 amino acids: CASRGSGISSYEQYV. Written as DNA, the CDR3 is TGTGCCAGCAGGGGCTCGGGGATTAGCTCCTACGAGCAGTACGTC.

The chain joins TRBV5-1 to TRBJ2-2; possibly TRBD1 or TRBD2 for D (6 bases each). Germline CDR1 reads SGHRS; CDR2 reads YFSETQ. The CDR3 runs 16 residues. V lost 4 bases, J lost 4 bases, and 17 bases lay in between. The CDR3 DNA sequence: TGCGCCAGCAGCGTCGACATGGGGGGCGGCACCGGGGAGCTGTTTTTT. Its translation: CASSVDMGGGTGELFF.

This clonotype has only a few counts. V gene TRBV18 combines with J gene TRBJ2-2, with D unresolved. CDR1 and CDR2 from the germline V gene are KGHSH and LQKENI. V was shortened by 6 bases and J by 0 bases, with 11 bases between the two germline ends. The CDR3 has 15 residues. The CDR3 sequence: CASSEVRSNTGELFF. CDR3 DNA: TGTGCCAGCTCCGAGGTCAGGTCGAACACCGGGGAGCTGTTTTTT.

The chain uses TRBV12-3 or TRBV12-4 and TRBJ1-1; 9 bases agree with TRBD1. V was pared by 5 bases and J by 5 bases, with 6 bases of the junction left unmatched. The CDR3 is 14 residues long. The CDR3 nucleotides are TGTGCCAGCAGTCTCACGACAGGGGGGACTGAAGCTTTCTTT. Its protein is CASSLTTGGTEAFF.

The chain employs TRBV7-9 and TRBJ1-1; D might be TRBD1 (6 bases). Trimming pared 5 bases from V and 3 bases from J, leaving 13 bases between. The CDR3 contains 14 residues. From germline, CDR1 is SEHNR and CDR2 FQNEAQ (reference sequence). CDR3 sequence (DNA): TGTGCCAGCAGCCCCCCCGGGGGGCACACTGAAGCTTTCTTT. Protein: CASSPPGGHTEAFF.

In DNA, the CDR3 is TGTGCCACCACCCGGGGGGTGTACTCCTACGAGCAGTACTTC. Translating it yields CATTRGVYSYEQYF. The gene calls are TRBV3-1 and TRBJ2-7; 7 positions match TRBD2. J lost 0 bases, V lost 10 bases, and 9 bases had no gene match. This CDR3 comprises 14 residues. Per the germline V gene, CDR1 is LGHDT and CDR2 is YNNKEL (reference sequence).

This clonotype was detected only a few times. The chain uses TRBV12-3 or TRBV12-4 and TRBJ2-7; 7 nucleotides line up with TRBD1. CDR3 length equals 14 residues. Unmatched junction bases numbered 7, after V lost 6 bases and J lost 2 bases. CDR3 amino acids: CASRRDRATYEQYF. The DNA of the CDR3 is TGTGCCAGCAGGAGGGACAGAGCAACCTACGAGCAGTACTTC.

This clonotype was found a few times. The V gene is TRBV11-3, the J gene TRBJ2-3, with 8 nucleotides matching TRBD1. Per germline, CDR1 SGHNT and CDR2 YENEEA. The CDR3 contains 12 residues. The J segment lost 10 bases and the V segment lost 3 bases, leaving 3 bases of the junction unmatched. The CDR3 coding sequence is TGTGCCAGCAGCTTGGCAGGGGGCGCGCAGTATTTT. Amino acids: CASSLAGGAQYF.

This chain joins TRBV5-1 and TRBJ2-3; 7 bases fit TRBD1. After removal of 4 bases from V and 1 base from J, the junction contained 9 bases not matched to a gene. CDR3 length: 16 residues. Germline V CDR1 and CDR2: SGHRS, YFSETQ. CDR3 sequence: CASSVTGNGGTDTQYF. The DNA of the CDR3 is TGCGCCAGCAGCGTGACAGGGAACGGGGGCACAGATACGCAGTATTTT.

CDR3 amino acids: CASSRDRVHEQYF. CDR3 bases: TGTGCCAGCAGCCGGGACAGGGTGCACGAGCAGTACTTC. The chain joins TRBV11-1 to TRBJ2-7; TRBD1 matches at 9 bases. From germline, CDR1 is SGHAT and CDR2 FQDESV (reference sequence). Trimming cost V 5 bases and J 5 bases; bases outside gene matches: 4. This CDR3 spans 13 amino acids.

This clonotype was seen a handful of times. This chain connects TRBV7-2 to TRBJ2-5; the match to TRBD1 covers 11 bases. The V gene's germline CDR1 is SGHTA and CDR2 FQGNSA. J lost 5 bases, V lost 1 base, and 6 bases had no gene match. CDR3 length: 16 residues. This CDR3 is CASSLVDRGREETQYF. CDR3 in DNA: TGTGCCAGCAGCTTAGTGGACAGGGGGCGCGAGGAGACCCAGTACTTC.

This clonotype was picked up a small number of times. This chain connects TRBV4-2 to TRBJ2-6; D not resolved. V was pared by 0 bases and J by 0 bases, with 9 bases between. From germline, CDR1 is LGHNA and CDR2 YNFKEQ. The CDR3 runs to 17 residues. The CDR3 here is CASSQDNPASGANVLTF. The CDR3 DNA reads as TGTGCCAGCAGCCAAGATAACCCAGCCTCTGGGGCCAACGTCCTGACTTTC.

J is TRBJ1-2 and V is TRBV12-3 or TRBV12-4, with TRBD1 matching 10 bases. The CDR3 has 14 amino acids. With 6 bases clipped from V and 3 bases from J, the junction kept 4 bases outside the gene matches. For the CDR3, the DNA is TGTGCCAGCAGCACGGGACAGGGGTACTATGGCTACACCTTC. Amino acid sequence: CASSTGQGYYGYTF.

A remark on this clonotype: The germline gene is not matched at one end of the junction; a read error may be the cause. The genes are TRBV12-5 and TRBJ1-2; D not resolved. The germline gives CDR1 LGHNT, CDR2 FRNRAP. The CDR3 has 13 amino acids. CDR3 in amino acids: CASGSGRVYGFTF. For the CDR3, the DNA is TGTGCTAGTGGTTCCGGACGGGTCTATGGCTTCACCTTC.

The sample holds a few counts of this clonotype. This chain joins TRBV7-2 and TRBJ2-1, with 7 bases that match TRBD1. Trimming removed 8 bases from V and 5 bases from J; junction bases left unmatched: 3. The CDR3 sequence is 12 residues long. CDR1 SGHTA and CDR2 FQGNSA come from the germline V gene. In DNA, the CDR3 is TGTGCCAGCGGGACAGCGCACAATGAGCAGTTCTTC. This sequence encodes CASGTAHNEQFF.